This entry lists 12 T cell receptor beta chains sequenced from one sample in a study of regulatory T cells in long-lasting Graves disease. Libraries of TCR beta came from iRepertoire HTBI primers plus Arm-PCR of CDR3 regions. TCRdb fed the multiplex PCR reads into MiXCR, producing one record per CDR3 protein. The profile shows about 380,000 distinct CDR3 sequences, about 14% of them singletons. Specified time point: newly diagnosed GD, antithyroid drugs for less than 3 months. The TCR library used RNA extracted from PBMCs. Sequencing was performed on peripheral blood mononuclear cells (PBMCs), taken at new diagnosis, from a patient treated with antithyroid drugs. Source of these receptors: a female donor with Graves disease.

This clonotype showed up just a few times. The chain carries TRBV6-1 and TRBJ2-5; 8 nucleotides agree with TRBD2. The CDR3 contains 16 residues. V was pared by 9 bases and J by 6 bases, with 18 bases of the junction left unmatched. Looked up from germline, CDR1 is MNHNS and CDR2 is SASEGT. In nucleotides, the CDR3 is TGTGCCAGTCAAACAAATACGCTAGCGGGTAGGAAGACCCAGTACTTC. This translates into CASQTNTLAGRKTQYF.

J is TRBJ1-4 and V is TRBV20-1; D perhaps matches TRBD1 (6 bases). V was cut by 1 base and J by 6 bases, with 12 bases left in between. Per the germline V gene, CDR1 is DFQATT and CDR2 is SNEGSKA (reference sequence). The CDR3 runs to 14 residues. In nucleotides, the CDR3 is TGCAGTGCTAGAGTAGAGGGGGTTGATGAAAAACTGTTTTTT. The encoded protein is CSARVEGVDEKLFF.

Only one count was recorded for this clonotype. CDR3 in DNA: TGTGCCAGCAGTTTAGCTCTAGCAATCCCCGAGCAGTACTTC. Protein sequence: CASSLALAIPEQYF. The gene calls are TRBV12-3 or TRBV12-4 and TRBJ2-7; D possibly corresponds to TRBD2 (5 bases). The CDR3 has 14 residues. Trimming left V 0 bases short and J 6 bases short, with 12 bases between.

This clonotype was seen repeatedly, ten times or more. The V gene is TRBV6-1, the J gene TRBJ2-1, with 7 bases matching TRBD1. Per germline, CDR1 MNHNS and CDR2 SASEGT. The trim removed 5 bases at V and 4 bases at J, leaving 8 bases unmatched. This CDR3 region has 15 residues. As DNA, the CDR3 is TGTGCCAGCAGTCAGACGGGACAGAGATACAATGAGCAGTTCTTC. Translation gives CASSQTGQRYNEQFF.

This clonotype was recorded many times. The chain uses TRBV3-1 and TRBJ2-4; D is perhaps TRBD1 (6 bases). V gave up 4 bases and J gave up 4 bases, with 8 bases separating them. Germline V lookup: CDR1 LGHDT, CDR2 YNNKEL (reference sequence). The CDR3 loop spans 13 amino acids. DNA of the CDR3: TGTGCCAGCAGCCCGGACAGAAAAAACATTCAGTACTTC. Translated, it gives CASSPDRKNIQYF.

In DNA form, the CDR3 reads TGTGCCAGCGTTAAATGGGGGGAAACTGAAGCTTTCTTT. Translation gives CASVKWGETEAFF. This chain uses TRBV6-1 with TRBJ1-1; a possible D gene is TRBD1 (5 bases). V was cut by 8 bases and J by 5 bases, with 15 bases left in between. CDR1 and CDR2 (germline): MNHNS, SASEGT. This CDR3 spans 13 amino acids.

The chain combines TRBV7-9 with TRBJ2-7, with 9 bases matching TRBD2. The CDR3 is made up of 19 amino acids. In germline, CDR1 is SEHNR, CDR2 FQNEAQ (reference sequence). Trimming took 6 bases from V and 2 from J; bases not matched to a gene: 20. The CDR3: CASRLGISQTSGLTYEQYF. For the CDR3, the DNA is TGTGCCAGCAGGTTGGGCATCTCCCAGACTAGCGGACTAACCTACGAGCAGTACTTC.

V usage is TRBV6-2 or TRBV6-3 and J usage is TRBJ2-7; D not resolved. Germline CDR1 and CDR2: MNHEY and SVGEGT. V was pared by 0 bases and J by 0 bases, with 3 bases between. The CDR3 length is 13 residues. The CDR3 here is CASSYSRSYEQYF. The CDR3 nucleotides read TGTGCCAGCAGTTACTCCCGCTCCTACGAGCAGTACTTC.

This clonotype was recorded at least ten times. The chain joins TRBV20-1 to TRBJ2-1, with TRBD2 as a possible D gene (5 bases). Trimming left V 3 bases short and J 12 bases short, with 21 bases between. Germline CDR1 and CDR2: DFQATT and SNEGSKA (reference sequence). There are 14 residues in the CDR3. In DNA form, the CDR3 reads TGCAGTGCTAGGGGAGCCCCGGTCAGCGCCGGGCAGTTCTTC. Its protein is CSARGAPVSAGQFF.

This clonotype has at least ten counts. This chain connects TRBV4-3 to TRBJ2-7; 11 bases match TRBD2. Germline CDR1 reads LGHNA; CDR2 reads YSLEER. This CDR3 region has 16 residues. J lost 7 bases, V lost 1 base, and 9 bases had no gene match. The chain's CDR3 is CASSQGQASGRREQYF. The CDR3 coding sequence is TGCGCCAGCAGCCAAGGTCAGGCTAGCGGGAGGAGGGAGCAGTACTTC.

The table lists this clonotype with many counts. This chain connects TRBV20-1 to TRBJ2-1, with 9 positions matching TRBD1. Germline CDR1 is DFQATT and CDR2 is SNEGSKA (reference sequence). V lost 2 bases and J lost 0; bases outside the gene matches: 8. CDR3 size: 17 residues. As DNA, the CDR3 is TGCAGTGCTAGACCGGGGACAGGGACCAGCTCCTACAATGAGCAGTTCTTC. Protein product: CSARPGTGTSSYNEQFF.

This chain joins TRBV11-2 and TRBJ2-7, with no clear D. V dropped 2 bases and J dropped 6 bases, with 5 bases sitting between them. The CDR3 runs 11 residues. Germline values: CDR1 SGHAT, CDR2 FQNNGV. The CDR3 DNA reads as TGTGCCAGCAGCTTAATGACCGAGCAGTACTTC. Amino acid sequence: CASSLMTEQYF. The full variable domain, completed using reference TRBV11-2 and TRBJ2-7, is EAGVAQSPRYKIIEKRQSVAFWCNPISGHATLYWYQQILGQGPKLLIQFQNNGVVDDSQLPKDRFSAERLKGVDSTLKIQPAKLEDSAVYLCASSLMTEQYFGPGTRLTVT.